This T cell receptor (beta chain) was recorded in a study of technical replicates of blood from four donors. This CDR3 spans 15 amino acids. V lost 4 bases and J 3 bases, leaving 17 bases between the germline ends. The germline CDR1 and CDR2 sequences are SGHRS and YFSETQ. Produced via immunoSEQ multiplex PCR; TCRdb's table is partial and in-frame only. The sample has more than 65,000 clones; 92% are singletons. Input material: T cells isolated from PBMCs. V gene TRBV5-1 combines with J gene TRBJ2-7, with D perhaps TRBD2 (6 bases). The receptor was isolated from a human donor in good health. The CDR3 protein is CASSLRDRDVYEQYF. The CDR3 nucleotides are TGCGCCAGCAGCCTGCGGGACCGCGACGTCTACGAGCAGTACTTC.